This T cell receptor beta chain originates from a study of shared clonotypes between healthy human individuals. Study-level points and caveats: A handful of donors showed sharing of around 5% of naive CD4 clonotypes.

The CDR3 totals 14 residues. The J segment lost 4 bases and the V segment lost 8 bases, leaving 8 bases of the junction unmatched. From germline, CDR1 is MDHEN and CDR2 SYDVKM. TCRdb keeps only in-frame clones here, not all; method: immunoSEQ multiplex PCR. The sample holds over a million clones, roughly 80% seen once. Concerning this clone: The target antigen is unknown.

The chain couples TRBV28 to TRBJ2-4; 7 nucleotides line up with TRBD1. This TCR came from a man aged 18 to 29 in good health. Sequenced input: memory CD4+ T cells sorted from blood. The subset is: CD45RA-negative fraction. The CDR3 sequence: CASGSRDSKNIQYF. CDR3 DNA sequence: TGTGCCAGCGGGTCCCGGGACAGTAAAAACATTCAGTACTTC. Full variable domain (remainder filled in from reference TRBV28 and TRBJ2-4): DVKVTQSSRYLVKRTGEKVFLECVQDMDHENMFWYRQDPGLGLRLIYFSYDVKMKEKGDIPEGYSVSREKKERFSLILESASTNQTSMYLCASGSRDSKNIQYFGAGTRLSVL.